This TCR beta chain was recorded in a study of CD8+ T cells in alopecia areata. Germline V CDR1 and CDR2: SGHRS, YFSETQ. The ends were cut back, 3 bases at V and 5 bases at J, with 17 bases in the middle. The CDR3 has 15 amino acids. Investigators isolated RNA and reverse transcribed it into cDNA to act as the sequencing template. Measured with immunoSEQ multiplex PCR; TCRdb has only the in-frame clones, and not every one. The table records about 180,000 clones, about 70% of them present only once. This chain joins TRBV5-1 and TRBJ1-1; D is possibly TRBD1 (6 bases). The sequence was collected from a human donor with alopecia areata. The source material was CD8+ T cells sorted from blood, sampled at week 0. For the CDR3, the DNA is TGCGCCAGCAGCTCGACAGGTAGGGGGGCAACTGAAGCTTTCTTT. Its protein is CASSSTGRGATEAFF.